This TCR beta chain was recorded in a study of blood T cell repertoires in COVID-19. Across the study: Both acute and convalescent COVID-19 samples were obtained from the United States, Italy and Spain.

As handled by the study authors: Researchers report that nucleated cell counts were estimated from reference gene primer amplification. This table comes from immunoSEQ multiplex PCR, and its TCRdb copy is limited to in-frame clones, with some not included. Clonal size and the V and J genes are those of that table, whereas D and trimming came from the DNA. Here the sample spans hundreds of thousands of clones, around 82% being singletons. Residents of approximately 25 US areas, aged about 18 to 89 years, made up the participants. Cohorts were based on clinical histories the participants reported. Germline V CDR1 and CDR2: SNHLY, FYNNEI. Trimming cost V 8 bases and J 4 bases, with 14 bases left between them. This CDR3 comprises 14 residues.

The source of this sequence is a man aged 30 to 45 with acute COVID-19. The chain uses TRBV2 and TRBJ1-4; D might be TRBD1 (6 bases). Sequenced sample: PBMCs or T cells enriched from blood (not recorded which). The CDR3 coding sequence is TGTGCCAGCGGAGAGACAGGATTTAATGAAAAACTGTTTTTT. This gives the protein CASGETGFNEKLFF.